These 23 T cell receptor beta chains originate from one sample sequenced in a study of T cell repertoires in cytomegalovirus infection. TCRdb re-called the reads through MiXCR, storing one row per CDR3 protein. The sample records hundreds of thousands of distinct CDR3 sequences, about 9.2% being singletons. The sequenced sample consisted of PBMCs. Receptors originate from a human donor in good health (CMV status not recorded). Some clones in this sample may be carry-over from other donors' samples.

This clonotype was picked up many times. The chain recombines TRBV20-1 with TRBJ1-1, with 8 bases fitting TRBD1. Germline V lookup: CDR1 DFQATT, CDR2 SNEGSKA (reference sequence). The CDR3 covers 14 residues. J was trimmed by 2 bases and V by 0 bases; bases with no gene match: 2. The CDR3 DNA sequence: TGCAGTGCTAGAGAACAGGGGGGAAACACTGAAGCTTTCTTT. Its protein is CSAREQGGNTEAFF.

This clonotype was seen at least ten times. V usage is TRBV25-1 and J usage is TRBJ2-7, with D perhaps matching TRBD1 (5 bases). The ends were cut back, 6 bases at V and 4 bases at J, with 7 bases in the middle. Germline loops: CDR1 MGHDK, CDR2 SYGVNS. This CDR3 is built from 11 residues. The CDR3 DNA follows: TGTGCCAGCAGCCAGGGATACGAGCAGTACGTC. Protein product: CASSQGYEQYV.

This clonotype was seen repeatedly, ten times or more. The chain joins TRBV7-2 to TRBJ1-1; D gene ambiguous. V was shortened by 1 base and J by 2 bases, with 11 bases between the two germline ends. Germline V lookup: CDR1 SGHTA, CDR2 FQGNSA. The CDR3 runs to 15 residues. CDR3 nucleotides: TGTGCCAGCAGCTTAGGCAATCCGGGTAACACTGAAGCTTTCTTT. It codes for CASSLGNPGNTEAFF.

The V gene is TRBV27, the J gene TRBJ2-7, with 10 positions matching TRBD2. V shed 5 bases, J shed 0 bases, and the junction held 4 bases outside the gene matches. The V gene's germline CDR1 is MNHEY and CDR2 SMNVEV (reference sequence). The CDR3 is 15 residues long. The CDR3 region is CASSLGLADSYEQYV. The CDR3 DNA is TGTGCCAGCAGTCTAGGACTAGCGGACTCCTACGAGCAGTACGTC.

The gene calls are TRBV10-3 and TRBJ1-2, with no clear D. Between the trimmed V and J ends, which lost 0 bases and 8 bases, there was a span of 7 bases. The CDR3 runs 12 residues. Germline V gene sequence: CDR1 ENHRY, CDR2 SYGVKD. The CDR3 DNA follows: TGTGCCATCAGTGAGTCGGGGAGGGGCTACACCTTC. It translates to CAISESGRGYTF.

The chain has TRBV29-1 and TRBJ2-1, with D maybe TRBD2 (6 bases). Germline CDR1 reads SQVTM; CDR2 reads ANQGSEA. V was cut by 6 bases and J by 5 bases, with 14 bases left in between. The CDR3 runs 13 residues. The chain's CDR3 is CSVRDGGDNEQFF. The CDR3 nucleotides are TGCAGCGTCCGGGACGGAGGGGACAATGAGCAGTTCTTC.

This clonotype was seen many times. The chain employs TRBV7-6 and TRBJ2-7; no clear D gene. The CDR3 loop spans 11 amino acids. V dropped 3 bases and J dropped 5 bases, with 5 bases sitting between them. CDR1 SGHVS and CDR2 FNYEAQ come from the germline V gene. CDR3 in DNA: TGTGCCAGCAGCTTTTGTCACGAGCAGTACGTC. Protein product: CASSFCHEQYV.

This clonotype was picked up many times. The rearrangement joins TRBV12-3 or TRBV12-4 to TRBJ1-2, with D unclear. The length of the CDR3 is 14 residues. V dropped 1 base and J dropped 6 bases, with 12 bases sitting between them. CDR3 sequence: CASSLGWAENGYTF. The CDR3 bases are TGTGCCAGCAGTTTAGGTTGGGCGGAGAATGGCTACACCTTC.

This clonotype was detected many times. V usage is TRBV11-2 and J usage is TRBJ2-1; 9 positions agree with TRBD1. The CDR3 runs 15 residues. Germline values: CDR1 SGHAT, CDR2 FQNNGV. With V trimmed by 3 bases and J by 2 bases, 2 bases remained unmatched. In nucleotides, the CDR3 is TGTGCCAGCAGCTTCGGACAGGGGACCTACAATGAGCAGTTCTTC. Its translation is CASSFGQGTYNEQFF.

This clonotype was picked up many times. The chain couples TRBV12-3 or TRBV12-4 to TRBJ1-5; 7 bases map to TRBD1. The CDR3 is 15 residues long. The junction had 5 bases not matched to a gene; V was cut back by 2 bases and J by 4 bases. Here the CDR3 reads CASSLTDRENQPQHF. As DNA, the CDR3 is TGTGCCAGCAGTTTAACCGACAGGGAAAATCAGCCCCAGCATTTT.

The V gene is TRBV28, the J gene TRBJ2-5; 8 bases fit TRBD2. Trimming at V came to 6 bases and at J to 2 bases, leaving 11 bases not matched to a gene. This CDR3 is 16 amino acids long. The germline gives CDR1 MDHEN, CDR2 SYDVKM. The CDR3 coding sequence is TGTGCCAGCAGCAGCCTCGGAGCGGGGGCTCAAGAGACCCAGTACTTC. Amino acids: CASSSLGAGAQETQYF.

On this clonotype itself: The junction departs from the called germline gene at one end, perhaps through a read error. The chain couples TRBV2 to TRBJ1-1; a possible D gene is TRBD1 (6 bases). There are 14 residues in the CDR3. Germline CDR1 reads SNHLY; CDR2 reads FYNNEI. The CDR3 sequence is CASSAGAGNTEALF. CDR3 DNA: TGTGCCAGCAGTGCGGGGGCAGGGAACACTGAAGCTCTCTTC.

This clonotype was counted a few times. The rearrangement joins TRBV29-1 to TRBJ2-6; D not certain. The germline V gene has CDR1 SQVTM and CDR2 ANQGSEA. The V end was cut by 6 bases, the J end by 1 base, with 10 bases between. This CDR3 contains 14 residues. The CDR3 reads CSVPEASGANVLTF. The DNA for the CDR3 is TGCAGCGTACCTGAAGCTTCTGGGGCCAACGTCCTGACTTTC.

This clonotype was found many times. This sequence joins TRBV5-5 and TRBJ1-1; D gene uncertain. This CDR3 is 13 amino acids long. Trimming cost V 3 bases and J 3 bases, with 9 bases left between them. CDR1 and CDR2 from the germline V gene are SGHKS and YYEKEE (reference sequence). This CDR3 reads CASSSGWHTEAFF. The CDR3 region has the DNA TGTGCCAGCAGCTCTGGGTGGCACACTGAAGCTTTCTTT.

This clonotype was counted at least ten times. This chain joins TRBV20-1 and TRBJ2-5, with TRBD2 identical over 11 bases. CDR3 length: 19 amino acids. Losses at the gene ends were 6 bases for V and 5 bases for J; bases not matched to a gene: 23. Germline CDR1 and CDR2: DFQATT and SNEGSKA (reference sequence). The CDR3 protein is CSAPLATSGEQGRGETQYF. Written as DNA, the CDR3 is TGCAGTGCCCCTTTGGCGACTAGCGGGGAACAAGGGAGGGGGGAGACCCAGTACTTC.

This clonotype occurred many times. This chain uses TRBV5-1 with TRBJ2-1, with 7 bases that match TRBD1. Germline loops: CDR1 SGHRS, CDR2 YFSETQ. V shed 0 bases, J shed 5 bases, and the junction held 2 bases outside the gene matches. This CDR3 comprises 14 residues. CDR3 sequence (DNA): TGCGCCAGCAGCTTGGGACAGGGTAACAATGAGCAGTTCTTC. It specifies CASSLGQGNNEQFF.

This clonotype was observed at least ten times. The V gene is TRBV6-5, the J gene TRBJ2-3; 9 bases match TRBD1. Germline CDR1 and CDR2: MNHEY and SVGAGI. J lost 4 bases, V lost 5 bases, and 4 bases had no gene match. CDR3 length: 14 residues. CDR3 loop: CASSNRQGADTQYF. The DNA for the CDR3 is TGTGCCAGCAGTAACCGACAGGGGGCAGATACGCAGTATTTT.

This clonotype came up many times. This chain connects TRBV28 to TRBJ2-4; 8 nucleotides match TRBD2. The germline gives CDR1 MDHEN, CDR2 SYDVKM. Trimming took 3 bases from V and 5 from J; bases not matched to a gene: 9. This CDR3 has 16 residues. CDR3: CASSFTYAGGQNIQYF. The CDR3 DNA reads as TGTGCCAGCAGTTTTACGTATGCGGGGGGCCAAAACATTCAGTACTTC.

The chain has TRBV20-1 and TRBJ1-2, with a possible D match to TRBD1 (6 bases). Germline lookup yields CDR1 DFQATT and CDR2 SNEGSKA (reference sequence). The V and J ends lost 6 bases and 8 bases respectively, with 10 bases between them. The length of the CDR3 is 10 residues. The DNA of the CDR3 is TGCAGTGCCTGGGGGGGCGGCTACACCTTC. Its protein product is CSAWGGGYTF.

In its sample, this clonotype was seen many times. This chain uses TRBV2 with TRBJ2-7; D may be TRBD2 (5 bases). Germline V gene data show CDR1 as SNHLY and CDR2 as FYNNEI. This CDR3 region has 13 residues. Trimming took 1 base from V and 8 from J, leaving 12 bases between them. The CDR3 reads CASSEGRLWKQYV. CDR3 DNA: TGTGCCAGCAGTGAAGGGAGGTTGTGGAAGCAGTACGTC.

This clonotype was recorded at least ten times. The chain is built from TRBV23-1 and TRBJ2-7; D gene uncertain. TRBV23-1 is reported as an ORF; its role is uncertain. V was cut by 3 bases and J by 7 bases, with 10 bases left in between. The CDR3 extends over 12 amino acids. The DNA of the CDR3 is TGCGCCAGCAGTCATAATACGGAGGAGCAGTACTTC. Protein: CASSHNTEEQYF.

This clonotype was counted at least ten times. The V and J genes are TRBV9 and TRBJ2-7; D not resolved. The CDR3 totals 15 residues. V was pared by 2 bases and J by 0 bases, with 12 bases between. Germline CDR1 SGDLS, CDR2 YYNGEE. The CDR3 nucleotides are TGTGCCAGCAGCGTGGGCGGAACCTACTCCTACGAGCAGTACTTC. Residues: CASSVGGTYSYEQYF.

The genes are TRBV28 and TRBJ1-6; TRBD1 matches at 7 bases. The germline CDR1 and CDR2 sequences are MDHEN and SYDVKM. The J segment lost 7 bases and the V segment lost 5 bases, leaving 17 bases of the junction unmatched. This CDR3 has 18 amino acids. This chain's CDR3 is CASSTHSGVGGANSPLHF. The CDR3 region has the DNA TGTGCCAGCAGTACCCACTCCGGCGTAGGGGGCGCAAATTCACCCCTCCACTTT. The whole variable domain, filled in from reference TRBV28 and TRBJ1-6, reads DVKVTQSSRYLVKRTGEKVFLECVQDMDHENMFWYRQDPGLGLRLIYFSYDVKMKEKGDIPEGYSVSREKKERFSLILESASTNQTSMYLCASSTHSGVGGANSPLHFGNGTRLTVT.